This T cell receptor (beta chain) was recovered during a study of regulatory T cells in long-lasting Graves disease. Described time point: newly diagnosed GD, antithyroid drugs for less than 3 months. RNA isolated from PBMCs was used to make the TCR library. Into tubes containing EDTA, approximately 9 milliliters of peripheral blood were drawn. As to this clonotype: Its specificity is unknown. A junction end diverges from the germline sequence, so it may reflect a read error.

Study-wide points: Accuracy was possibly reduced by small sample size.

Sequencing libraries for TCR beta were prepared with iRepertoire HTBI primers and Arm-PCR of CDR3 regions. One entry per CDR3 protein, called by TCRdb with MiXCR from the multiplex PCR reads. This sample has 370,000 or so distinct CDR3 sequences, with about 17% found just once. The same sample was also used in a study of T cells in Graves' hyperthyroidism and ophthalmopathy. That source notes: A model using 13 V-J features told ophthalmopathy apart from stable hyperthyroidism.

The material was peripheral blood mononuclear cells (PBMCs), obtained at new diagnosis, from a patient treated with antithyroid drugs. The sequence was collected from a woman aged 18-30 years with Graves disease.

The chain's CDR3 is CASSQDWLAGTPWF. The CDR3 coding sequence is TGCGCCAGCAGCCAAGATTGGCTAGCCGGGACCCCGTGGTTC. The gene calls are TRBV4-1 and TRBJ2-5; either TRBD1 or TRBD2 may fit D (5 bases each). The CDR3 length is 14 residues. CDR1 and CDR2 from the germline V gene are MGHRA and YSYEKL.